The source of this T cell receptor beta chain is a study of T-cell memory formation after mild COVID-19. Regarding the study as a whole: Clones that contracted from day 15 to 85 had balanced CD4/CD8; later expanders were CD4+ biased.

In the case of this clonotype: Its antigen is currently unknown.

The germline V gene has CDR1 SGHDT and CDR2 YYEEEE. Trimming took off 4 bases at V and 3 bases at J, with 16 bases between the two ends. This CDR3 region has 16 residues. Using constant-segment primers, 5'RACE produced TCR alpha and TCR beta cDNA libraries carrying sample barcodes and UMIs. MiXCR was run by TCRdb on the 5' RACE reads, yielding one entry per CDR3 protein. Here the sample spans 350,000 or so distinct CDR3 sequences, under 25% being singletons. The gene calls are TRBV5-6 and TRBJ2-2, with D hard to call. Material for sequencing was PBMCs or a T cell subset sorted from them (not recorded which). This TCR derives from an adult woman who had mild COVID-19 (a few samples of this study predate the infection). Cell type and time point are not known. This CDR3 is CASSPITEQYTGELFF. For the CDR3, the DNA is TGTGCCAGCAGCCCAATTACCGAACAATACACCGGGGAGCTGTTTTTT.